This T cell receptor beta chain appears in the sequencing data of a study of blood T cell repertoires in COVID-19. The V end lost 1 base, the J end lost 2 bases, and 15 bases lay between the germline ends. This CDR3 has 16 amino acids. Per germline, CDR1 SGHTA and CDR2 FQGNSA. Here immunoSEQ multiplex PCR was the method, and the copy in TCRdb shows in-frame clones only, minus some. Among hundreds of thousands of clones listed, over 75% were seen once. Sequencing used PBMCs or T cells enriched from blood (not recorded which). The sequence was collected from a man aged 40-49 years in a cohort exposed to, infected with or recovered from COVID-19 (not recorded which). The chain is built from TRBV7-2 and TRBJ2-7, with D possibly matching TRBD2 (6 bases). This chain's CDR3 is CASSLERERAAYEQYF. In nucleotides, the CDR3 is TGTGCCAGCAGCTTAGAGAGGGAGCGGGCGGCCTACGAGCAGTACTTC.